The 23 T cell receptor beta chains in this list originate from one sample, sequenced in a study of T-cell reconstitution after alpha-beta-depleted transplantation in children. During its preparation, the TCRbeta library received unique molecular identifiers. TCRdb analysed the PCR reads with MiXCR anew, one entry per CDR3 protein. The table has around 960,000 distinct CDR3 sequences, 25% to 30% seen once. The sample consisted of PBMCs, mostly from graft donor cells, taken 360 days after TCRalphabeta/CD19-depleted stem cell transplant. These receptors originate from a boy in the first two years of life who had a stem cell transplant for SCID, so the T cells may come from the graft donor.

V gene TRBV5-5 combines with J gene TRBJ2-1; TRBD1 is a possible D gene (5 bases). Germline V gene lookup returns CDR1 SGHKS and CDR2 YYEKEE (reference sequence). The CDR3 has 15 amino acids. V dropped 5 bases and J dropped 2 bases, with 14 bases sitting between them. DNA for the CDR3: TGTGCCAGCAGTGCTCAGGGAAACCCCTACAATGAGCAGTTCTTC. It encodes CASSAQGNPYNEQFF.

This clonotype was counted a few times. The CDR3 coding sequence is TGCGCCAGCAGCCAAGACGAGCTAGCGGGGAATGAGCAGTTCTTC. This translates into CASSQDELAGNEQFF. V gene TRBV4-3 combines with J gene TRBJ2-1; 9 nucleotides agree with TRBD2. V lost 0 bases, J lost 7 bases, and 4 bases stayed unmatched. Germline CDR1 LGHNA, CDR2 YSLEER. CDR3 length: 15 residues.

This chain uses TRBV9 with TRBJ1-1; perhaps TRBD1 as D (6 bases). The V and J ends lost 3 bases and 4 bases respectively, with 16 bases between them. Per the germline V gene, CDR1 is SGDLS and CDR2 is YYNGEE. This CDR3 is built from 15 residues. CDR3 residues: CASSAGVSGGTEAFF. In DNA, the CDR3 is TGTGCCAGCAGCGCAGGGGTTTCGGGGGGCACTGAAGCTTTCTTT.

The J gene is TRBJ1-3, the V gene TRBV20-1; D is undetermined. The ends were cut back, 5 bases at V and 0 bases at J, with 8 bases in the middle. The length of the CDR3 is 13 residues. The germline V gene encodes CDR1 DFQATT and CDR2 SNEGSKA (reference sequence). The DNA of the CDR3 is TGCAGTGCTGACCGTCTCTCTGGAAACACCATATATTTT. Translating gives CSADRLSGNTIYF.

The J gene is TRBJ2-1, the V gene TRBV4-1; a possible D gene is TRBD2 (5 bases). The CDR3 totals 15 residues. Germline V CDR1 and CDR2: MGHRA, YSYEKL. V was trimmed by 0 bases and J by 9 bases, leaving 15 bases between them. The CDR3 spells CASSQETPGGPEQFF. The CDR3, as DNA: TGCGCCAGCAGCCAAGAGACCCCTGGAGGTCCTGAGCAGTTCTTC.

The chain uses TRBV6-5 and TRBJ1-1; no firm D call. The germline V and J ends were trimmed by 3 bases and 3 bases, with 8 bases remaining between them. The CDR3 is 13 residues long. Germline values: CDR1 MNHEY, CDR2 SVGAGI. CDR3 amino acids: CASSYSKDTEAFF. The CDR3 DNA reads as TGTGCCAGCAGTTATAGTAAGGACACTGAAGCTTTCTTT.

This clonotype was detected a few times. V and J are TRBV4-2 and TRBJ2-3, with 11 bases fitting TRBD1. The V gene's germline CDR1 is LGHNA and CDR2 YNFKEQ. J lost 3 bases, V lost 4 bases, and 12 bases had no gene match. This CDR3 comprises 18 residues. This chain's CDR3 is CASSPAGTGGMKTDTQYF. CDR3 in DNA: TGTGCCAGCAGCCCTGCCGGGACAGGGGGGATGAAGACAGATACGCAGTATTTT.

This chain uses TRBV7-9 with TRBJ2-5; TRBD2 matches at 9 bases. J gave up 3 bases and V 5 bases, and 7 bases lay outside the gene matches. The CDR3 covers 15 residues. The germline gives CDR1 SEHNR, CDR2 FQNEAQ (reference sequence). In nucleotides, the CDR3 is TGTGCCAGCAGCATCCAGCGGGGGGCGAAAGAGACCCAGTACTTC. Protein sequence: CASSIQRGAKETQYF.

A few counts support this clonotype. The chain uses TRBV12-3 or TRBV12-4 and TRBJ2-1, with D unresolved. The CDR3 has 12 residues. V was trimmed by 0 bases and J by 8 bases, leaving 5 bases between them. In DNA, the CDR3 is TGTGCCAGCAGTTTAGCCCAGTATGAGCAGTTCTTC. It is translated as CASSLAQYEQFF.

V usage is TRBV10-3 and J usage is TRBJ2-1, with TRBD2 matching over 9 bases. The CDR3 runs to 17 residues. Unmatched junction bases numbered 20, after V lost 3 bases and J lost 14 bases. CDR1 ENHRY and CDR2 SYGVKD come from the germline V gene. The CDR3 is CAISDAGGTPPRVEEFF. CDR3 DNA sequence: TGTGCCATCAGTGATGCGGGAGGGACACCCCCGCGAGTGGAGGAGTTCTTC.

This clonotype has just a few counts. The chain couples TRBV24-1 to TRBJ2-3, with 8 bases matching TRBD1. Trimming took 4 bases from V and 0 from J; bases not matched to a gene: 2. Per the germline V gene, CDR1 is KGHDR and CDR2 is SFDVKD. This CDR3 has 15 residues. The CDR3 DNA reads as TGTGCCACCAGTGAGACAGGGGTCAGCACAGATACGCAGTATTTT. This encodes CATSETGVSTDTQYF.

In this sample, this clonotype turned up a few times. The J gene is TRBJ2-1, the V gene TRBV7-9; D unclear. The ends were cut back, 5 bases at V and 7 bases at J, with 15 bases in the middle. Germline-derived CDR1 and CDR2 are SEHNR and FQNEAQ (reference sequence). The length of the CDR3 is 14 residues. Written as DNA, the CDR3 is TGTGCCAGCAGCCCCCGTCTCCTCGGGAATGAGCAGTTCTTC. As protein: CASSPRLLGNEQFF.

V and J are TRBV5-1 and TRBJ2-7; 9 bases are shared with TRBD1. The V and J ends lost 4 bases and 1 base, in that order; junction bases with no gene match: 9. Germline V CDR1 and CDR2: SGHRS, YFSETQ. This CDR3 has 16 amino acids. The CDR3 DNA sequence: TGCGCCAGCAGCCAACAGCCGGGACAGGGTTCCTACGAGCAGTACTTC. Protein product: CASSQQPGQGSYEQYF.

This clonotype was observed a handful of times. The chain carries TRBV5-1 and TRBJ2-3; 9 bases are a match to TRBD2. Germline CDR1 reads SGHRS; CDR2 reads YFSETQ. Trimming cost V 3 bases and J 2 bases; bases outside gene matches: 13. This CDR3 comprises 18 residues. In nucleotides, the CDR3 is TGCGCCAGCAGCTCGCCTTATCCTTCTAGCGGGGTCACAGATACGCAGTATTTT. This translates into CASSSPYPSSGVTDTQYF.

The rearrangement joins TRBV20-1 to TRBJ1-1; D is possibly TRBD1 (6 bases). This CDR3 has 13 amino acids. The V gene's germline CDR1 is DFQATT and CDR2 SNEGSKA (reference sequence). V lost 3 bases and J lost 3, with 11 bases in between. CDR3 amino acids: CSASSGADTEAFF. The CDR3 DNA is TGCAGTGCTAGTTCGGGGGCAGACACTGAAGCTTTCTTT.

There are a few counts of this clonotype. This chain joins TRBV9 and TRBJ1-5; the D gene is possibly TRBD1 (6 bases). Germline CDR1 reads SGDLS; CDR2 reads YYNGEE. The CDR3 spans 15 residues. Trimming took 0 bases from V and 5 from J, leaving 12 bases between them. The CDR3 coding sequence is TGTGCCAGCAGCGTAGCGGGGGCGTCCCATCAGCCCCAGCATTTT. Translation: CASSVAGASHQPQHF.

The V gene is TRBV29-1, the J gene TRBJ2-1, with 11 nucleotides matching TRBD1. V was pared by 2 bases and J by 5 bases, with 11 bases of the junction left unmatched. Germline loops: CDR1 SQVTM, CDR2 ANQGSEA. This CDR3 is built from 17 residues. DNA of the CDR3: TGCAGCGTTGAATTAGTAGCTCGGGGACAGGGGGACAATGAGCAGTTCTTC. Its protein product is CSVELVARGQGDNEQFF.

This clonotype was detected only a few times. This rearrangement joins TRBV12-3 or TRBV12-4 to TRBJ2-5; no clear D gene. This CDR3 comprises 14 residues. Deletions cut 8 bases from V and 1 base from J, with 14 bases between. CDR3 loop: CASAPVGFQETQYF. CDR3 nucleotide sequence: TGTGCCAGCGCCCCCGTGGGGTTCCAAGAGACCCAGTACTTC.

This chain links TRBV5-1 with TRBJ2-2, with a weak D call TRBD1 (5 bases). V shed 1 base and J shed 0 bases, with 10 bases lying between them. The CDR3 sequence is 16 residues long. Germline V gene sequence: CDR1 SGHRS, CDR2 YFSETQ. In DNA, the CDR3 is TGCGCCAGCAGCTTGTCCACAGGCACGAACACCGGGGAGCTGTTTTTT. Amino acids: CASSLSTGTNTGELFF.

Many counts were recorded for this clonotype. CDR3 in amino acids: CASSLGLHEQFF. Here the CDR3 DNA reads TGCGCCAGCAGCCTAGGACTTCATGAGCAGTTCTTC. The V call is TRBV4-3, the J call TRBJ2-1; D is perhaps TRBD2 (5 bases). Germline V CDR1 and CDR2: LGHNA, YSLEER. V shed 4 bases and J shed 8 bases, with 9 bases lying between them. CDR3 length equals 12 residues.

This clonotype was seen a few times. V and J are TRBV9 and TRBJ2-2; D is perhaps TRBD1 or TRBD2 (6 bases each). The CDR3 has 17 amino acids. Germline assignment: CDR1 SGDLS and CDR2 YYNGEE. Trimming took off 2 bases at V and 2 bases at J, with 16 bases between the two ends. The DNA of the CDR3 is TGTGCCAGCAGCGTGAGGGGGGACACCGCAAACACCGGGGAGCTGTTTTTT. Its translation: CASSVRGDTANTGELFF.

This sequence joins TRBV24-1 and TRBJ1-2; no clear D. V lost 4 bases, J lost 5 bases, and 4 bases lay in between. Germline V gene data show CDR1 as KGHDR and CDR2 as SFDVKD. The CDR3 sequence is 11 residues long. The CDR3 here is CATSDAYGYTF. CDR3 sequence (DNA): TGTGCCACCAGTGACGCGTATGGCTACACCTTC.

In its sample, this clonotype was seen a few times. The rearrangement joins TRBV20-1 to TRBJ2-5; 13 nucleotides align to TRBD2. Trimming removed 4 bases from V and 9 bases from J; junction bases left unmatched: 8. The CDR3 contains 14 residues. CDR1 is DFQATT and CDR2 is SNEGSKA in the germline V gene (reference sequence). CDR3 residues: CSAKGLAGHQAQYF. Here the CDR3 DNA reads TGCAGTGCTAAGGGACTAGCGGGGCATCAGGCCCAGTACTTC.